This section outlines one TCR beta chain sequence together with its context. No antigen is known for it. Extraction and reverse transcription of RNA yielded cDNA as the sequencing template. Measured with immunoSEQ multiplex PCR; TCRdb has only the in-frame clones, and not every one. The table has 150,000 to 200,000 clones, more than 45% seen once. This CDR3 has 16 amino acids. Germline V lookup: CDR1 SGHTA, CDR2 FQGNSA. The V end was cut by 4 bases, the J end by 5 bases, with 18 bases between. The data derive from a study of CD8+ T cells in alopecia areata. Study-wide context: Among treated patients, oral tofacitinib was administered at 5 to 10 mg twice daily.

Treatment here: oral pan-JAK inhibitor, 5-10 mg twice daily. From alopecia areata patients, lesional scalp punch biopsies and peripheral blood were collected. Findings and caveats of the study: A great number of expanded lesional clones endured in scalp and blood during tofacitinib. As there was one nonresponder, how baseline CD8+ expansion relates to response remains uncertain.

Sequenced material: CD4+ T cells sorted from blood, taken at week 24, from a patient treated with tofacitinib. This TCR came from a human donor with alopecia areata. The chain has TRBV7-2 and TRBJ2-1; maybe TRBD2 (6 bases). The CDR3 region has the DNA TGTGCCAGCAGCTCGAAGGTTGGTGCGGGGAACAATGAGCAGTTCTTC. It encodes CASSSKVGAGNNEQFF.